Below are 16 T cell receptor beta chains sequenced from a single sample in a study of T cell responses to AZD1222 COVID-19 vaccine. Some clones are missing from TCRdb's copy, which holds only in-frame ones; the method was immunoSEQ multiplex PCR. The profile shows approximately 180,000 clones, around 88% of them singletons. Specimen: peripheral blood, collected on day 0 of AZD1222 vaccination. The receptors derive from an adult in good health.

The chain joins TRBV7-9 to TRBJ1-6; TRBD1 is a possible D gene (6 bases). The germline V gene encodes CDR1 SEHNR and CDR2 FQNEAQ (reference sequence). Trimming stripped 5 bases from V and 7 bases from J, with 12 bases between. The CDR3 sequence is 14 residues long. The CDR3 here is CASSRTEGNSPLHF. The CDR3 DNA is TGTGCCAGCAGCCGGACAGAAGGAAATTCACCCCTCCACTTT.

This sequence joins TRBV18 and TRBJ2-1; TRBD1 might be the D (5 bases). CDR3 length equals 13 residues. Germline CDR1 reads KGHSH; CDR2 reads LQKENI. V was pared by 5 bases and J by 5 bases, with 10 bases between. The DNA for the CDR3 is TGTGCCAGCTCAAAGGGGCAAAACAATGAGCAGTTCTTC. Translating gives CASSKGQNNEQFF.

The chain has TRBV30 and TRBJ1-1; 8 bases map to TRBD1. CDR3 length equals 12 residues. V trimming: 5 bases; J trimming: 10 bases; junction bases outside the gene matches: 9. CDR1 is GTSNPN, CDR2 SVGIG, per germline (reference sequence). CDR3 residues: CAWGGQGAGAFF. CDR3 DNA sequence: TGTGCCTGGGGCGGACAGGGCGCGGGAGCTTTCTTT.

The V gene is TRBV7-9, the J gene TRBJ1-6; 8 bases map to TRBD1. Germline lookup yields CDR1 SEHNR and CDR2 FQNEAQ (reference sequence). The CDR3 consists of 14 residues. V was clipped by 7 bases and J by 9 bases; unmatched bases: 8. In DNA, the CDR3 is TGTGCCAGCAAGTCGACAGGGGTATCTTCACCCCTCCACTTT. Translating it yields CASKSTGVSSPLHF.

The CDR3 nucleotides are TGCGCCAGCAGCGAACAGGGGGCCATCTATGGCTACACCTTC. Translated: CASSEQGAIYGYTF. V gene TRBV5-1 combines with J gene TRBJ1-2; 9 nucleotides match TRBD1. This CDR3 region has 14 residues. With 4 bases clipped from V and 4 bases from J, the junction kept 5 bases outside the gene matches. In germline, CDR1 is SGHRS, CDR2 YFSETQ.

This chain links TRBV28 with TRBJ2-1, with D unresolved. The CDR3 length is 12 residues. The germline V gene encodes CDR1 MDHEN and CDR2 SYDVKM. Deletions cut 3 bases from V and 10 bases from J, with 10 bases between. Written as DNA, the CDR3 is TGTGCCAGCAGTTTCCAAAACGGGGAGCAGTTCTTC. It translates to CASSFQNGEQFF.

V usage is TRBV2 and J usage is TRBJ1-3; D possibly corresponds to TRBD1 (5 bases). CDR3 length: 13 amino acids. Germline CDR1 SNHLY, CDR2 FYNNEI. Trimming removed 6 bases at V and 4 bases at J, with 10 bases between. The DNA for the CDR3 is TGTGCCAGCAGCGGAGACAGCGGAAACACCATATATTTT. Translation: CASSGDSGNTIYF.

The gene calls are TRBV19 and TRBJ1-6; perhaps TRBD1 as D (6 bases). The V end lost 9 bases, the J end lost 5 bases, and 20 bases lay between the germline ends. The CDR3 loop spans 16 amino acids. Germline-derived CDR1 and CDR2 are LNHDA and SQIVND (reference sequence). CDR3 bases: TGTGCCAGCAGGACGGGACGGAGGGACAATAATTCACCCCTCCACTTT. Amino acids: CASRTGRRDNNSPLHF. Supplemented by reference TRBV19 and TRBJ1-6, the full variable domain reads DGGITQSPKYLFRKEGQNVTLSCEQNLNHDAMYWYRQDPGQGLRLIYYSQIVNDFQKGDIAEGYSVSREKKESFPLTVTSAQKNPTAFYLCASRTGRRDNNSPLHFGNGTRLTVT.

The genes are TRBV29-1 and TRBJ2-5, with D perhaps assigned TRBD1 or TRBD2 (5 bases each). CDR1 and CDR2 from the germline V gene are SQVTM and ANQGSEA. This CDR3 has 12 residues. The ends were cut back, 6 bases at V and 6 bases at J, with 14 bases in the middle. CDR3 region: CSVHQGAKTQYF. Here the CDR3 DNA reads TGCAGCGTCCACCAGGGAGCGAAGACCCAGTACTTC.

The rearrangement uses TRBV5-4 and TRBJ1-2; no clear D. Germline CDR1 and CDR2: SGHNT and YYREEE (reference sequence). V was cut by 4 bases and J by 4 bases, with 14 bases left in between. The CDR3 extends over 14 amino acids. The CDR3 DNA reads TGTGCCAGCAGCCTCGATCGTACGGGCTATGGCTACACCTTC. Its translation: CASSLDRTGYGYTF.

The rearrangement links TRBV27 to TRBJ1-6, with TRBD1 identical over 10 bases. Germline V gives CDR1 MNHEY, CDR2 SMNVEV (reference sequence). With V trimmed by 3 bases and J by 9 bases, 5 bases remained unmatched. The CDR3 has 15 residues. CDR3: CASSLSGTGVSPLHF. The CDR3 DNA follows: TGTGCCAGCAGTTTGTCCGGGACAGGGGTTTCACCCCTCCACTTT.

The chain has TRBV9 and TRBJ1-3; D remains unclear. Germline lookup yields CDR1 SGDLS and CDR2 YYNGEE. V was trimmed by 3 bases and J by 0 bases, leaving 16 bases between them. This CDR3 has 17 residues. DNA for the CDR3: TGTGCCAGCAGCGCTCCCCCCGGACGGTACTCTGGAAACACCATATATTTT. This translates into CASSAPPGRYSGNTIYF.

The chain carries TRBV12-3 or TRBV12-4 and TRBJ2-5; D is possibly TRBD2 (6 bases). V shed 8 bases and J shed 4 bases, with 14 bases lying between them. This CDR3 is built from 13 residues. This CDR3 is CASGTLGGETQYF. The CDR3 nucleotides are TGTGCCAGCGGCACTTTGGGGGGAGAGACCCAGTACTTC.

J is TRBJ2-2 and V is TRBV7-3; D could derive from TRBD1 or TRBD2 (5 bases each). The CDR3 loop spans 18 amino acids. The ends were cut back, 2 bases at V and 4 bases at J, with 20 bases in the middle. Germline CDR1 reads SGHTA; CDR2 reads FQGTGA. DNA of the CDR3: TGTGCCAGCAGCTTACGGGGTGTGGCCAGACAGACCACCGGGGAGCTGTTTTTT. Translating gives CASSLRGVARQTTGELFF.

This chain links TRBV12-3 or TRBV12-4 with TRBJ2-5; D call uncertain. This CDR3 comprises 13 residues. With 4 bases removed from V and 5 bases from J, the gap between germline ends came to 11 bases. CDR3 amino acids: CASSWGRSETQYF. For the CDR3, the DNA is TGTGCCAGCAGTTGGGGTCGTTCGGAGACCCAGTACTTC.

V and J are TRBV6-5 and TRBJ1-1; TRBD1 matches at 9 bases. Germline CDR1 is MNHEY and CDR2 is SVGAGI. This CDR3 is built from 13 residues. The ends lost 6 bases at V and 6 bases at J; junction bases unmatched: 5. The CDR3 nucleotides read TGTGCCAGCAGACGGGACAGGGTGGCTGAAGCTTTCTTT. Protein product: CASRRDRVAEAFF.